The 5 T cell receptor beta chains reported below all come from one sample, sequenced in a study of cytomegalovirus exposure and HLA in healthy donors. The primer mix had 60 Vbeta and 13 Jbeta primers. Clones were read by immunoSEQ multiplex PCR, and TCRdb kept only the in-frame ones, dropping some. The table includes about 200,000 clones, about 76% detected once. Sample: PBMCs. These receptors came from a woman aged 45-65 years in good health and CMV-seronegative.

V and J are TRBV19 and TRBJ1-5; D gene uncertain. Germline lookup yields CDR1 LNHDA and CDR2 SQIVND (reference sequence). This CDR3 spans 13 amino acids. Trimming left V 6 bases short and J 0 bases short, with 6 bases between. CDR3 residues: CASSPYSNQPQHF. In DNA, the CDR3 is TGTGCCAGTAGCCCGTATAGCAATCAGCCCCAGCATTTT.

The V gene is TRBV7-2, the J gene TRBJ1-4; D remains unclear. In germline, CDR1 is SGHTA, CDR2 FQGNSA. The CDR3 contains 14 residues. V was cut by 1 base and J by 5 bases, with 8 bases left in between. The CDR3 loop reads CASSLVLNNEKLFF. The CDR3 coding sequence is TGTGCCAGCAGCTTAGTTCTAAACAATGAAAAACTGTTTTTT.

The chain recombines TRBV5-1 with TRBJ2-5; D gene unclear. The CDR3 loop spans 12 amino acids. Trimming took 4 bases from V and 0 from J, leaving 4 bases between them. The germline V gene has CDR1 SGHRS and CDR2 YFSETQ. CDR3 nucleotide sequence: TGCGCCAGCAGCCCAAACCAAGAGACCCAGTACTTC. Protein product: CASSPNQETQYF.

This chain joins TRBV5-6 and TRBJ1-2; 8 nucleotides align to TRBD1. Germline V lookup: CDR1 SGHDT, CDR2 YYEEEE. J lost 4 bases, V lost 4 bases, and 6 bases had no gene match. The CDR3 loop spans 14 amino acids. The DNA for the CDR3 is TGTGCCAGCAGCAGAGACAGGGGTGGCTATGGCTACACCTTC. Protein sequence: CASSRDRGGYGYTF. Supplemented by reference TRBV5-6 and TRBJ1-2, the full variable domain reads DAGVTQSPTHLIKTRGQQVTLRCSPKSGHDTVSWYQQALGQGPQFIFQYYEEEERQRGNFPDRFSGHQFPNYSSELNVNALLLGDSALYLCASSRDRGGYGYTFGSGTRLTVV.

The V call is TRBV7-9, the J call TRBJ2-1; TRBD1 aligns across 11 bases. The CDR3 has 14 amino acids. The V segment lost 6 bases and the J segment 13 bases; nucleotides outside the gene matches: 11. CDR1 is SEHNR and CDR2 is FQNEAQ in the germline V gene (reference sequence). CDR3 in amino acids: CASRPPGQGDHQFF. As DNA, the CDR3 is TGTGCCAGCAGGCCCCCGGGACAGGGGGACCATCAGTTCTTC.